This TCR beta chain was retrieved from a study of identical twins. This clonotype was counted between two and nine times. Its antigen remains unidentified. Points from the study as a whole: Twin-shared out-of-frame alpha sequences were enriched for low generation probability.

With no exceptions, donors were healthy Caucasians. Germline values: CDR1 ENHRY, CDR2 SYGVKD. V lost 6 bases to trimming and J lost 6 bases; unmatched junction nucleotides: 5. The length of the CDR3 is 14 residues. From the 5' RACE reads, TCRdb called clonotypes with MiXCR, one entry per CDR3 protein. The table has more than 1.5 million distinct CDR3 sequences, under 35% seen once. The sequencing input was cord blood. The TCR was taken from a newborn girl in good health. The genes are TRBV10-3 and TRBJ2-3; 11 nucleotides line up with TRBD2. This CDR3 reads CAIRIAGGSDTQYF. The CDR3 DNA follows: TGTGCCATCAGAATAGCGGGAGGGTCGGATACGCAGTATTTT.